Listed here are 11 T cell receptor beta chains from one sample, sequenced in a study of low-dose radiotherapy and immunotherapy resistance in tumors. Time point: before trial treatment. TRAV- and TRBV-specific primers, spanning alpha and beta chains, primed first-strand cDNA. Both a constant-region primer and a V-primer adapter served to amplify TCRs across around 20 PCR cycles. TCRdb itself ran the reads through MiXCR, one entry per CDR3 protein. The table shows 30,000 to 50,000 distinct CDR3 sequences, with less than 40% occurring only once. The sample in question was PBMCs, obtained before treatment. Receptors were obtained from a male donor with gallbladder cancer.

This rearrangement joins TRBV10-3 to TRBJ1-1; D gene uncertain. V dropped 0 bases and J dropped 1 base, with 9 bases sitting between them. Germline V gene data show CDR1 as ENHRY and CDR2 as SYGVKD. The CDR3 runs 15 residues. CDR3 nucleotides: TGTGCCATCAGTGAGTCGACTAGTTGGAACACTGAAGCTTTCTTT. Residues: CAISESTSWNTEAFF.

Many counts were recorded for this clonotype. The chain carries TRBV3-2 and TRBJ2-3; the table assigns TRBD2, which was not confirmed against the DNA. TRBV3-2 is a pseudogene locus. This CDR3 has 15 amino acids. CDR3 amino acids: CASSQLAGNTDTQYF. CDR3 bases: TGTGCCAGCAGCCAACTAGCGGGGAACACAGATACGCAGTATTTT.

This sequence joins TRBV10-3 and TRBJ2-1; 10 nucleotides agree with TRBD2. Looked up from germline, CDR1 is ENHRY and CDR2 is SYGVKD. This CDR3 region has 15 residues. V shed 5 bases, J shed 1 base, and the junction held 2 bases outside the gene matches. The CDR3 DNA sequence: TGTGCCATCAGTCAACTAGCGGGGTCCTACAATGAGCAGTTCTTC. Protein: CAISQLAGSYNEQFF.

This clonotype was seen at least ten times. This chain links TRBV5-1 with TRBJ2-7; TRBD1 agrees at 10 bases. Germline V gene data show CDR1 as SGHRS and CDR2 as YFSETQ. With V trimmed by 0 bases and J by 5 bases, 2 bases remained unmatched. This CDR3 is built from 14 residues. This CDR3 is CASSLGDRGNEQYF. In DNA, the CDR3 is TGCGCCAGCAGCTTGGGGGACAGGGGTAACGAGCAGTACTTC.

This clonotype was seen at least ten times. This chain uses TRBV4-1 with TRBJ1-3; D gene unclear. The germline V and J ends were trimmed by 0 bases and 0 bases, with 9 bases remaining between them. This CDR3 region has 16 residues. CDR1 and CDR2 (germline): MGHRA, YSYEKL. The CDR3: CASSQERSGSGNTIYF. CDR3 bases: TGCGCCAGCAGCCAAGAAAGAAGTGGCTCTGGAAACACCATATATTTT.

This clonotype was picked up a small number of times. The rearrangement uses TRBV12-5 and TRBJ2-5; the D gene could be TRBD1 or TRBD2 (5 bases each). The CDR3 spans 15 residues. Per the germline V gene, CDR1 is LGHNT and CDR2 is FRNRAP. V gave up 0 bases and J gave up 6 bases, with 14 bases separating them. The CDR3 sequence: CASGLVQDSRKTQYF. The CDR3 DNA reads TGTGCTAGTGGTTTGGTACAGGACTCCCGCAAGACCCAGTACTTC.

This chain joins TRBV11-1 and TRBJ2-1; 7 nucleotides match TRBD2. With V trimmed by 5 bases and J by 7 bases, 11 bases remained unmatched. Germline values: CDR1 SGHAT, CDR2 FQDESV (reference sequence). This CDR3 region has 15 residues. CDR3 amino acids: CASSPRSGVWNEQFF. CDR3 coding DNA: TGTGCCAGCAGCCCCAGGAGCGGGGTATGGAATGAGCAGTTCTTC.

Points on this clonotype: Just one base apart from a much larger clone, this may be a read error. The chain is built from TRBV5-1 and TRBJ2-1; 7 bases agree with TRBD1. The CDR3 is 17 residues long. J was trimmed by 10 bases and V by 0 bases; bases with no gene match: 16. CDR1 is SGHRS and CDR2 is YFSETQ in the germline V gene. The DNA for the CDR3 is TGCGCCAGCAGCTTGGCCCGACAGGGTTCCCCCTCCTACGAGCAGTTCTTC. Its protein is CASSLARQGSPSYEQFF.

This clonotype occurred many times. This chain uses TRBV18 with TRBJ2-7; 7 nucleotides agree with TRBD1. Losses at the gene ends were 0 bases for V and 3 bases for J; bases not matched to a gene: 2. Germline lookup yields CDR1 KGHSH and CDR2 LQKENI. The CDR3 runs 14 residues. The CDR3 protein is CASSPPTGSYEQYF. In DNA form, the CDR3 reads TGTGCCAGCTCACCACCGACAGGGAGCTACGAGCAGTACTTC.

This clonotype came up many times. CDR3 in DNA: TGTGCCAGCAGCTCGGGTAGGCGAGAGACCCAGTACTTC. Amino acids: CASSSGRRETQYF. The chain couples TRBV11-2 to TRBJ2-5; the D is unclear. V lost 4 bases to trimming and J lost 4 bases, with 10 bases between them. CDR1 and CDR2 (germline): SGHAT, FQNNGV. CDR3 length: 13 residues.

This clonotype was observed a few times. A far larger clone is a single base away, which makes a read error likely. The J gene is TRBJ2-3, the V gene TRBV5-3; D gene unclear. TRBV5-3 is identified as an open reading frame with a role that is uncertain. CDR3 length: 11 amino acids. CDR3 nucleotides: TGTGTCAGCACAGGCACAGATACGCAGTATTTT. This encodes CVSTGTDTQYF.